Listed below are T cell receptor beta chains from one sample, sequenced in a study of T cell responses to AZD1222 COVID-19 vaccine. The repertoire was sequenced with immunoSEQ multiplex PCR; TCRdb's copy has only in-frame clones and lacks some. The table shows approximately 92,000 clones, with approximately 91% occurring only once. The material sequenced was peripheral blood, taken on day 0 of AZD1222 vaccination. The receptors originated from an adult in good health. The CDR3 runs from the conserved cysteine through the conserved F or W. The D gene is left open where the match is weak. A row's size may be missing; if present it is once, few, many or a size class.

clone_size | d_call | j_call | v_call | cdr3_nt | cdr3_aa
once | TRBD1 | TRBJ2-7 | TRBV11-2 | TGTGCCAGCAGCTTAGCAGGAGGACAGGGTGCGAATGGCCTACTTGGGCAGTACTTC | CASSLAGGQGANGLLGQYF
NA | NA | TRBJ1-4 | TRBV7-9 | TGTGCCAGCAGCATACGGCTTGCAACTAATGAAAAACTGTTTTTT | CASSIRLATNEKLFF
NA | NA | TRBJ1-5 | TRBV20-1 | TGCAGTGCTAGTGCTGGGATTGGGTACAGGCCTAGCAATCAGCCCCAGCATTTT | CSASAGIGYRPSNQPQHF
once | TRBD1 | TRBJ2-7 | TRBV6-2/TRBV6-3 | TGTGCCAGCAGCCCCGATATCGGACAGGGGAGGTGGGAGCAGTACTTC | CASSPDIGQGRWEQYF
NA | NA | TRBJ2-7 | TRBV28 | TGTGCCAGCAGTTTGGTCCAGAACTACGAGCAGTACTTC | CASSLVQNYEQYF
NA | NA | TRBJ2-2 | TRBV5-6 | TGTGCCAGCAGCTTACGGGTGGCGACCGGGGAGCTGTTTTTT | CASSLRVATGELFF
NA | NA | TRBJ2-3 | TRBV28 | TGTGCCAGCAGTTTTGGGCCCAAATTCACAGATACGCAGTATTTT | CASSFGPKFTDTQYF
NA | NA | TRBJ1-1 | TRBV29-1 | TGCAGCGTTGAAGTACTGAGCGTAGCGGGTCGAGCTTTCTTT | CSVEVLSVAGRAFF
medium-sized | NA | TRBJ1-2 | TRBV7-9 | TGTGCCAGCAGCCCACTTTATATCGACTCTGGCTACACCTTC | CASSPLYIDSGYTF
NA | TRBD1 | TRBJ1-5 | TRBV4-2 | TGTGCCAGCAGCCAAGAGGAGGGGGCAGCCAATCAGCCCCAGCATTTT | CASSQEEGAANQPQHF
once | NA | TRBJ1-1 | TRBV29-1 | TGCAGCGCCCAGGGACTTCGAAGCACTGAAGCTTTCTTT | CSAQGLRSTEAFF
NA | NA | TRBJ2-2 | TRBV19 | TGTGCCAGTAGTACACCGGGACACTACACCGGGGAGCTGTTTTTT | CASSTPGHYTGELFF
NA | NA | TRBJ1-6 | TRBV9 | TGTGCCACCCAGATGGCCCCCGGGGCACCCCTCCACTTT | CATQMAPGAPLHF
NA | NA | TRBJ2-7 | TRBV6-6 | TGTGCCAGCAGTTACTCGAATTGGGGGCAGGAGCAGTACTTC | CASSYSNWGQEQYF
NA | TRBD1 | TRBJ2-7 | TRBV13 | TGTGCCAGCAGCTTAACGGACAGGGACTTCGAGCAGTACTTC | CASSLTDRDFEQYF
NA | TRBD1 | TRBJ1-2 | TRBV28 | TGTGCCAGCAGTACCACGACAGGGGACTATGGCTACACCTTC | CASSTTTGDYGYTF
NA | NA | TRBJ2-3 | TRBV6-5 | TGTGCCAGCTCCTGGGGAAGCACAGATACGCAGTATTTT | CASSWGSTDTQYF
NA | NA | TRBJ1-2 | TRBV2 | TGTGCCAGCAGTGTAGCGCGGAAGTTAGCTAACTATGGCTACACCTTC | CASSVARKLANYGYTF
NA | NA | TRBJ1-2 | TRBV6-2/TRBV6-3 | TGTGCCAGCAGTGGGGGACAACGTGGCTACACCTTC | CASSGGQRGYTF
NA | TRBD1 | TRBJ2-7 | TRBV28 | TGTGCCAGCAGTTTTAACAGGGGATACGAGCAGTACTTC | CASSFNRGYEQYF
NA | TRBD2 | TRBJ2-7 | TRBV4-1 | TGCGCCAGCAGCCAACTCCCGCGGGGGGCTTCCTACGAGCAGTACTTC | CASSQLPRGASYEQYF
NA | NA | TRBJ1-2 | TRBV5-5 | TGTGCCAGCAGCTTGGTGGTCGGTCAGTTCACCTATGGCTACACCTTC | CASSLVVGQFTYGYTF
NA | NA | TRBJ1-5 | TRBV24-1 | TGTGCCACCAGTGATTGGAATAGCAATCAGCCCCAGCATTTT | CATSDWNSNQPQHF
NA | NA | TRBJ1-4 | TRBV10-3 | TGTGCCATCAGACTTGGTGAAAAACTGTTTTTT | CAIRLGEKLFF
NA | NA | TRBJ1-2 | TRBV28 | TGTGCCAGCAGTCCAAAGCTAACAGGGTTCCGTGATGGCTACACCTTC | CASSPKLTGFRDGYTF
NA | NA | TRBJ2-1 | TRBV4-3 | TGCGCCAGCAGCCAAGATGAGGGCTCTCGGCTTGCATCCTACAATGAGCAGTTCTTC | CASSQDEGSRLASYNEQFF
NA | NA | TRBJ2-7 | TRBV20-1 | TGCAGTGCTGGGGACGACCGGGTGTACTTC | CSAGDDRVYF
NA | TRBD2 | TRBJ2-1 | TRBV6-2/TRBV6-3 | TGTGCCAGCAGTTCCCCCGGACTAGCGGAGAATGAGCAGTTCTTC | CASSSPGLAENEQFF
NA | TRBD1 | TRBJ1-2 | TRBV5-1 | TGCGCCAGCAGCTTGGGCTCAGGGGGCAACTATGGCTACACCTTC | CASSLGSGGNYGYTF
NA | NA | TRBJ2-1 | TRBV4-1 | TGCGCCAGCAGCCAAAGCAGGGTCACTGACAATGAGCAGTTCTTC | CASSQSRVTDNEQFF
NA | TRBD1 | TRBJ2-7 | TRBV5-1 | TGCGCCAGCAGCACCGGGACAGCCAAGGACGAGCAGTACTTC | CASSTGTAKDEQYF
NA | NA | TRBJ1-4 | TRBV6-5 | TGTGCCAGCAGTTACAATCCGGGCGCTAATGAAAAACTGTTTTTT | CASSYNPGANEKLFF
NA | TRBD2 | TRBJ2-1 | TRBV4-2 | TGTGCCAGCAGCCAAGACGCGAGCGGGGGGAACAATGAGCAGTTCTTC | CASSQDASGGNNEQFF
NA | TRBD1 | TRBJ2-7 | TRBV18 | TGTGCCAGCTCACAGGGGGCTACCTACGAGCAGTACTTC | CASSQGATYEQYF